These 8 T cell receptor beta chains came from one sample sequenced in a study of technical replicates of blood from a handful of donors (dated by TCRdb to 2017 to 2019). Library preparation employed the immunoSEQ multiplex PCR assay. In TCRdb, the immuneACCESS table is reduced to in-frame sequences with V and J assigned. These tables do not hold every clone; where another copy was compared, an unresolved V gene accounts for under half, and the others remain unexplained. The sample includes tens of thousands of clones, with roughly 96% observed a single time. Less than 0.25% of the sample is taken by the ten largest. Sequences were obtained from T cells isolated from PBMCs. The receptors were sampled from a human donor in good health.

The gene calls are TRBV7-9 and TRBJ2-1; 10 nucleotides match TRBD2. CDR3 length: 16 residues. The J segment lost 7 bases and the V segment lost 2 bases, leaving 8 bases of the junction unmatched. Per the germline V gene, CDR1 is SEHNR and CDR2 is FQNEAQ (reference sequence). The CDR3 is CASSLMASGSRNEQFF. The CDR3 DNA sequence: TGTGCCAGCAGCTTAATGGCTAGCGGGAGTCGGAATGAGCAGTTCTTC.

This clone was recorded a few times. The chain links TRBV28 to TRBJ2-7, with 11 bases matching TRBD2. Germline assignment: CDR1 MDHEN and CDR2 SYDVKM. J gave up 3 bases and V 5 bases, and 3 bases lay outside the gene matches. The CDR3 covers 14 residues. CDR3 nucleotide sequence: TGTGCCAGCAGTCGAGGGACTAGCGGCTACGAGCAGTACTTC. Residues: CASSRGTSGYEQYF.

The V and J genes are TRBV11-3 and TRBJ2-7, with 8 bases identical to TRBD2. This CDR3 is built from 16 residues. CDR1 SGHNT and CDR2 YENEEA come from the germline V gene. V trimming: 2 bases; J trimming: 2 bases; junction bases outside the gene matches: 8. The CDR3 DNA sequence: TGTGCCAGCAGCTTACCCCTCGGGGGGGCGGCCTACGAGCAGTACTTC. This translates into CASSLPLGGAAYEQYF.

The chain links TRBV11-3 to TRBJ2-1; D gene uncertain. This CDR3 region has 12 residues. Germline CDR1 and CDR2: SGHNT and YENEEA. The V gene lost 2 bases and the J gene lost 10 bases, with 9 bases spanning the gap. The CDR3 reads CASSLIAWEQFF. In nucleotides, the CDR3 is TGTGCCAGCAGCTTAATAGCCTGGGAGCAGTTCTTC. Full variable domain (remainder filled in from reference TRBV11-3 and TRBJ2-1): EAGVVQSPRYKIIEKKQPVAFWCNPISGHNTLYWYLQNLGQGPELLIRYENEEAVDDSQLPKDRFSAERLKGVDSTLKIQPAELGDSAVYLCASSLIAWEQFFGPGTRLTVL.

The J gene is TRBJ1-1, the V gene TRBV4-1, with D perhaps matching TRBD1 (5 bases). V lost 0 bases and J 8 bases, leaving 19 bases between the germline ends. The CDR3 is 16 amino acids. The V gene's germline CDR1 is MGHRA and CDR2 YSYEKL. In nucleotides, the CDR3 is TGCGCCAGCAGCCAAGATCGGGAGATCTTCGGGGGAGAAGCTTTCTTT. Translation gives CASSQDREIFGGEAFF.

The chain carries TRBV4-1 and TRBJ2-7, with D tentatively TRBD1 (6 bases). The CDR3 runs to 17 residues. Germline CDR1 MGHRA, CDR2 YSYEKL. Between the trimmed V and J ends, which lost 0 bases and 0 bases, there was a span of 15 bases. CDR3 protein: CASSQEQGRPSSYEQYF. The CDR3 nucleotides are TGCGCCAGCAGCCAAGAACAGGGACGGCCGAGCTCCTACGAGCAGTACTTC.

This clone appeared once. The rearrangement links TRBV5-5 to TRBJ2-2, with 9 bases matching TRBD1. Looked up from germline, CDR1 is SGHKS and CDR2 is YYEKEE (reference sequence). Losses at the gene ends were 7 bases for V and 3 bases for J; bases not matched to a gene: 1. The CDR3 is made up of 13 amino acids. This chain's CDR3 is CASWTGDTGELFF. DNA for the CDR3: TGTGCCAGCTGGACAGGGGACACCGGGGAGCTGTTTTTT.

The chain employs TRBV29-1 and TRBJ2-5; 10 bases line up with TRBD1. Trimming at V came to 3 bases and at J to 6 bases, leaving 13 bases not matched to a gene. From germline, CDR1 is SQVTM and CDR2 ANQGSEA. This CDR3 has 16 amino acids. The CDR3 coding sequence is TGCAGCGTTGAGTTTCGGGACAGGGGAGATGGAAAGACCCAGTACTTC. Translation: CSVEFRDRGDGKTQYF.